The 7 T cell receptor beta chains below all came from one sample that was sequenced in a study of cytotoxic CD8 clonotypes in ibrutinib-treated CLL. Clones were read by immunoSEQ multiplex PCR, and TCRdb kept only the in-frame ones, dropping some. The sample records roughly 250,000 clones, roughly 70% being singletons. This specimen consisted of PBMCs, obtained after 24 months of ibrutinib treatment. Receptors originate from a human donor with chronic lymphocytic leukemia.

V gene TRBV27 combines with J gene TRBJ2-3; 10 bases map to TRBD2. V was clipped by 4 bases and J by 6 bases; unmatched bases: 10. This CDR3 has 16 amino acids. Germline V CDR1 and CDR2: MNHEY, SMNVEV (reference sequence). The CDR3 region has the DNA TGTGCCAGCAGTTATGCAGCGGGAGGGCTTAGGGATACGCAGTATTTT. Translated, it gives CASSYAAGGLRDTQYF.

This clone was picked up a small number of times. V gene TRBV19 combines with J gene TRBJ2-1; TRBD2 matches at 11 bases. V gave up 4 bases and J gave up 5 bases; unmatched junction bases: 1. The CDR3 totals 14 residues. The V gene's germline CDR1 is LNHDA and CDR2 SQIVND (reference sequence). CDR3 residues: CASSRLAGNNEQFF. The CDR3 nucleotides read TGTGCCAGTAGTAGACTAGCGGGGAACAATGAGCAGTTCTTC.

The chain couples TRBV25-1 to TRBJ2-3, with a weak D call TRBD2 (5 bases). Deletions cut 5 bases from V and 2 bases from J, with 8 bases between. Germline V lookup: CDR1 MGHDK, CDR2 SYGVNS. The CDR3 is made up of 13 amino acids. Here the CDR3 DNA reads TGTGCCAGCAGTCCGGGGTACACAGATACGCAGTATTTT. This translates into CASSPGYTDTQYF.

This clone was detected once. Other DNA sequences in this specimen translate into the identical CDR3. The gene calls are TRBV27 and TRBJ2-7; perhaps D is TRBD1 or TRBD2 (5 bases each). CDR3 length: 14 residues. V lost 3 bases, J lost 2 bases, and 11 bases lay in between. Looked up from germline, CDR1 is MNHEY and CDR2 is SMNVEV (reference sequence). DNA of the CDR3: TGTGCCAGCAGTTTGAGGGGCCCCACCTACGAGCAGTACTTC. Translation: CASSLRGPTYEQYF.

This clone came up a few times. The chain recombines TRBV5-8 with TRBJ2-7; D gene uncertain. This CDR3 is 12 amino acids long. V was pared by 4 bases and J by 2 bases, with 7 bases between. Germline V gene sequence: CDR1 SGHTS, CDR2 YDEGEE. CDR3 amino acids: CASSPRTYEQYF. In DNA, the CDR3 is TGTGCCAGCAGCCCTAGAACCTACGAGCAGTACTTC.

CDR3 in DNA: TGTGCCAGCAGCTCGGGACAGGGCTATGGCTACACCTTC. Its protein product is CASSSGQGYGYTF. The chain links TRBV7-2 to TRBJ1-2; 9 bases are shared with TRBD1. V shed 4 bases, J shed 4 bases, and the junction held 1 base outside the gene matches. Germline V gene lookup returns CDR1 SGHTA and CDR2 FQGNSA. The CDR3 has 13 amino acids.

This clone has just a few counts. This sequence joins TRBV6-5 and TRBJ1-5; D is unresolved. CDR3 length equals 15 residues. In germline, CDR1 is MNHEY, CDR2 SVGAGI. Trimming took 5 bases from V and 0 from J, leaving 11 bases between them. The CDR3 here is CASSPQLNSNQPQHF. CDR3 coding DNA: TGTGCCAGCAGTCCACAACTCAATAGCAATCAGCCCCAGCATTTT.